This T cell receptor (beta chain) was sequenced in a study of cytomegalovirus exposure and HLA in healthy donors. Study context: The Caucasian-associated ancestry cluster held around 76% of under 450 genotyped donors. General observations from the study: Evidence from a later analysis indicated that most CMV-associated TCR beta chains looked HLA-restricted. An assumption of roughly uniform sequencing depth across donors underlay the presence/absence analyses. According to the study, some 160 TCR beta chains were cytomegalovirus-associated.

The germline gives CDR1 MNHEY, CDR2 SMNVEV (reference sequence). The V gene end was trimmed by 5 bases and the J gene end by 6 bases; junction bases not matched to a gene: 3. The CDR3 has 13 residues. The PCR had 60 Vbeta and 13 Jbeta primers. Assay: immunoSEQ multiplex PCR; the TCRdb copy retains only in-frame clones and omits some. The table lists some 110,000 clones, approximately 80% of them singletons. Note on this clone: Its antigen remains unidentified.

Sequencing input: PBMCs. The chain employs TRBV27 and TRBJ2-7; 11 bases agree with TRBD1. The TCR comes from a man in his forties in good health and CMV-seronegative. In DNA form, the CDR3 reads TGTGCCAGCAGTAAAGGGACAGGGGGCGAGCAGTACTTC. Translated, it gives CASSKGTGGEQYF.